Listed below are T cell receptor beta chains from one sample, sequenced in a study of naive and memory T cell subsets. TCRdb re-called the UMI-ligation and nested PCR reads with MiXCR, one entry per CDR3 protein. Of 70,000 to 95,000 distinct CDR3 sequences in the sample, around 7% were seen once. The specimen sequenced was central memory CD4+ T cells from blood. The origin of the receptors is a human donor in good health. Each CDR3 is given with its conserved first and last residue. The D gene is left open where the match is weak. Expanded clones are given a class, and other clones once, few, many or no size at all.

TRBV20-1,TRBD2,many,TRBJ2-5,TGCAGTCCTAGCGGACCCCAAGAGACCCAGTACTTC,CSPSGPQETQYF
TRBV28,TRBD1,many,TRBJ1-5,TGTGCCAGCAGTAATCTAAAGGGACAGCGGTCCAATCAGCCCCAGCATTTT,CASSNLKGQRSNQPQHF
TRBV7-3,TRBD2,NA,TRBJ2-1,TGTGCCATCAGCTTTACTAGCGGGCCCTCCTACAATGAGCAGTTCTTC,CAISFTSGPSYNEQFF
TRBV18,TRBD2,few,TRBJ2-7,TGTGCCAGCTCCCTGGATAGCGGGAGAATTCACGAGCAGTACTTC,CASSLDSGRIHEQYF
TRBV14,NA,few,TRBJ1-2,TGTGCCAGCAGCCGCACGGCCTATGGCTACACCTTC,CASSRTAYGYTF
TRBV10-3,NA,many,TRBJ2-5,TGTGCCATCAGTAAGACGCAAGAGACCCAGTACTTC,CAISKTQETQYF
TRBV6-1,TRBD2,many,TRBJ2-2,TGTGCCAGCAGTTTCGGACTAGCGGGGGGTGTCGGGGAGCTGTTTTTT,CASSFGLAGGVGELFF
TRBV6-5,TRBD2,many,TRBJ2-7,TGTGCCAGCAGACCCGGACTAGTCTCCTACGAGCAGTACTTC,CASRPGLVSYEQYF
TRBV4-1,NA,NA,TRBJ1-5,TGCGCCAGCAGCCAAGAGGCAGGGGGCAATCAGCCCCAGCATTTT,CASSQEAGGNQPQHF
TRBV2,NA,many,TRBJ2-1,TGTGCCAGCAAAGGGATGGGCTCCTACAATGAGCAGTTCTTC,CASKGMGSYNEQFF
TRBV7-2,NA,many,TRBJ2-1,TGTGCCAGCAGCTCACGACAAGGAATAAACAATGAGCAGTTCTTC,CASSSRQGINNEQFF
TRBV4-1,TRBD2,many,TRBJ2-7,TGCGCCAGCAGCCTCCAGACTAGCGGGGGCTCCTACGAGCAGTACTTC,CASSLQTSGGSYEQYF
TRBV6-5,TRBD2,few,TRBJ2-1,TGTGCCAGCAGTGCACTAGCGGGAGGTCGTAATGAGCAGTTCTTC,CASSALAGGRNEQFF
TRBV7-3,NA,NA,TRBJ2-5,TGTGCCAGCAGCCCGAACGGGGCGACCCAGTACTTC,CASSPNGATQYF
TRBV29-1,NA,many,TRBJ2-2,TGCAGCGCCCAACAAACGAACACCGGGGAGCTGTTTTTT,CSAQQTNTGELFF
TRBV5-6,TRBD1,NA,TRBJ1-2,TGTGCCAGCAGCCGACGGACAGGGGGCTATGGCTACACCTTC,CASSRRTGGYGYTF
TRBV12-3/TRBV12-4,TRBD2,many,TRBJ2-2,TGTGCCAGCAGTTGGACTAGCGGGAGGACCGGGGAGCTGTTTTTT,CASSWTSGRTGELFF
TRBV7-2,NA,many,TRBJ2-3,TGTGCCAGCAGCTGGGCGGACCCGGATACGCAGTATTTT,CASSWADPDTQYF
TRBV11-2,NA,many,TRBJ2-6,TGTGCCAGCGGGAGCCCTGGGGCCAACGTCCTGACTTTC,CASGSPGANVLTF
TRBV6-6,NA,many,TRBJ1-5,TGTGCCAGCAGTTACCCCCCTAGCAATCAGCCCCAGCATTTT,CASSYPPSNQPQHF
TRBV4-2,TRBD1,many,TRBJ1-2,TGTGCCAGCAGCCGGTCCGGGACAGGGGTAAAAGGAAGTGGCTACACCTTC,CASSRSGTGVKGSGYTF
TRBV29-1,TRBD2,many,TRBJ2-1,TGCAGCGTTGTTTTGATCGGGGGGGGATCTACTGAGCAGTTCTTC,CSVVLIGGGSTEQFF
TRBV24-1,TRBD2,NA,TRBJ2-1,TGTGCCACCAGTGACCCACAGCGGGAGGCCCTCAGTGAGCAGTTCTTC,CATSDPQREALSEQFF
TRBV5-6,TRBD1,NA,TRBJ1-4,TGTGCCAGCAGCTGGGGGACAGGGACAACTAATGAAAAACTGTTTTTT,CASSWGTGTTNEKLFF
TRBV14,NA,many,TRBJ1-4,TGTGCCAGCAGCCCCTTAAGGGGCAACGAAAAACTGTTTTTT,CASSPLRGNEKLFF
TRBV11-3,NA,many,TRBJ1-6,TGTGCCAGCAGCCCAGACGGGAATTCACCCCTCCACTTT,CASSPDGNSPLHF
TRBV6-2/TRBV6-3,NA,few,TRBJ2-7,TGTGCCAGCCACGTTCGGGGCAGGAGCTACGAGCAGTACTTC,CASHVRGRSYEQYF
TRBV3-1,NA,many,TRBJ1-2,TGTGCCAGCAGCCAAGGTCCCAGAGACTATGGCTACACCTTC,CASSQGPRDYGYTF